Described below is a single T cell receptor (beta chain) sequence and its context. This clonotype was seen a handful of times. Its antigen specificity is not known. No base quality values were provided; no much bigger clone lies one nucleotide off. PBMCs were isolated by Ficoll-Paque density gradient centrifugation. For CDR1 and CDR2, the germline V gene lists SGHRS and YFSETQ. V is pruned by 4 bases and J by 7 bases, leaving 11 bases of the junction without a gene match. Measured from the cysteine to the phenylalanine, the CDR3 is 17 residues long. Only CDR3 DNA is held: 51 bases, read in frame from base 1. These data come from a study of T-cell memory formation after mild COVID-19 (dated by TCRdb to the early 2020s). About the full investigation: TCR sequence clusters from the two donors were found to be largely donor specific. T-cell clones expanding and contracting after mild COVID-19 in two donors were tracked by longitudinal TCRalpha and TCRbeta repertoire sequencing. The cohort comprised two young, previously healthy adult volunteers, one female and one male.

Sequencer: Illumina NovaSeq 6000. Using 5'RACE with constant-segment primers, TCRalpha and TCRbeta cDNA libraries were constructed, with sample barcodes and unique molecular identifiers added in the process. RNA was extracted from every sample with Trizol reagent. Amplification of the libraries took two PCR steps, and the second step added a second sample barcode plus Illumina TruSeq adapters. Libraries were sequenced on an Illumina NovaSeq with 2 x 150 bp paired-end reads. The published analysis was carried out like this. Demultiplexing of reads and collapsing into UMI-guided consensus sequences were performed with migec v1.2.7. Using mixcr v2.1.11, the UMI consensuses were aligned to TRA and TRB V and J templates and assembled into clonotypes. A clonotype was counted as expanded or contracted only if both edgeR and NoisET called the change significant, with noise models trained on biological replicates. For edgeR calls, the thresholds were a false discovery rate-adjusted p below 0.01 and a log2 fold-change of 1. As an exploratory analysis of dynamics, PCA with hierarchical clustering was applied to max-normalized trajectories of the 1000 most abundant clonotypes. Separately sequenced CD4+ and CD8+ repertoires were used to assign the CD4 or CD8 phenotype of responding clones. The raw public data were reprocessed by TCRdb itself: fastp quality trimming at Q25, MiXCR clonotype calling, in-frame beta chains only. Identical CDR3 protein sequences are pooled into one entry, listed with their most common genes and DNA. None of the V and J calls come from the authors' own analysis; TCRdb made them. The sample table records about 400,000 distinct CDR3 sequences; more than 20% of these occur just once. Around 13% of the sample lies in the top ten.

The research as a whole found: Balanced CD4/CD8 phenotypes were observed for clones contracting from day 15 to 85, whereas a bias towards CD4+ was observed for a second wave of clones expanding from day 15 to 37. Some responding clones were found in pre-infection memory, which suggests that pre-existing cross-reactive memory T cells took part in the SARS-CoV-2 response. Contracting CD4+ clones were found mainly in CM and EM memory subsets, while CD8+ clones were enriched in EMRA. Whether the second-wave clones peaking on day 37 were SARS-CoV-2 specific was not confirmed. The study covered only two mild cases, and larger cohorts including severe cases with pre-infection samples were considered necessary.

The sequence was collected from an adult woman who had mild COVID-19 (a few samples of this study predate the infection). The sample titles of this study are shuffled in the database, so cell type and time point are left out; the donor was told from shared clones. The sample comprised PBMCs or a T cell subset sorted from them (not recorded which). The chain joins TRBV5-1 to TRBJ2-1, and 13 junction bases match TRBD2. The nucleotide sequence reads TGCGCCAGCAGCCCCACAACTAGCGGGAGGGCCTCAAATGAGCAGTTCTTC. This encodes CASSPTTSGRASNEQFF.